This T cell receptor beta chain derives from a study of cytomegalovirus exposure and HLA in healthy donors. Whole-study findings and limits: With DRB1 most and HLA-C fewest, TCR association rates differed between HLA loci in a later analysis.

Worth noting for this clone: What it recognizes is unknown.

Between the trimmed V and J ends, which lost 0 bases and 8 bases, there was a span of 14 bases. Germline CDR1 and CDR2: SGHRS and YFSETQ. CDR3 length: 15 amino acids. Though nominally healthy at sampling, donors likely had unrecorded immune exposures. The study ran its PCR with 60 Vbeta and 13 Jbeta primers. The assay was immunoSEQ multiplex PCR, and TCRdb's table has in-frame clones only and misses some. The sample consists of under 200,000 clones, 80% of them appearing once. Material for sequencing was PBMCs. The receptor was derived from a man aged 40-50 years in good health and CMV-seronegative. The chain joins TRBV5-1 to TRBJ1-4; D unresolved. CDR3 coding DNA: TGCGCCAGCAGCTTGGTACTGGCCACGGGAGAAAAACTGTTTTTT. It is translated as CASSLVLATGEKLFF.